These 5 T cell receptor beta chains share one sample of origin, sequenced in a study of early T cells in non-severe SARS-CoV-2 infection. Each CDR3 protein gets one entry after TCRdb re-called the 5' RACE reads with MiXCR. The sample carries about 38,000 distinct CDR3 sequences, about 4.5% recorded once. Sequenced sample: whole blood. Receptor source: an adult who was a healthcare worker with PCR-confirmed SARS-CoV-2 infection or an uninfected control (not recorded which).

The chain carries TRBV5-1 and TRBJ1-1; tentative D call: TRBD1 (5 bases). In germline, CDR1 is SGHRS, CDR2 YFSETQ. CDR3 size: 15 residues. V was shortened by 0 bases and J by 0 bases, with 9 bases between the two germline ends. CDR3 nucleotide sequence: TGCGCCAGCAGCTTGGAGACAGACCTGAACACTGAAGCTTTCTTT. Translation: CASSLETDLNTEAFF.

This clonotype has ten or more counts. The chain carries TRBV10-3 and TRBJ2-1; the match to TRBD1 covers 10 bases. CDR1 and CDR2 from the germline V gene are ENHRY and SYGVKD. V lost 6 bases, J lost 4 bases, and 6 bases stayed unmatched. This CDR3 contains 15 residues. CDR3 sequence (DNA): TGTGCCATCAGCTTTCCGGGACAGGGGTACAATGAGCAGTTCTTC. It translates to CAISFPGQGYNEQFF.

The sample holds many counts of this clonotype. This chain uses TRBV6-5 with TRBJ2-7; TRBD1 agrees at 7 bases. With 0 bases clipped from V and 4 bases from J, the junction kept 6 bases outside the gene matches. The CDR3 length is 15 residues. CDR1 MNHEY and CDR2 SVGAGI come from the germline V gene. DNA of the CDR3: TGTGCCAGCAGTTACTCTAGGGGGCCTCTTTACGAGCAGTACTTC. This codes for CASSYSRGPLYEQYF.

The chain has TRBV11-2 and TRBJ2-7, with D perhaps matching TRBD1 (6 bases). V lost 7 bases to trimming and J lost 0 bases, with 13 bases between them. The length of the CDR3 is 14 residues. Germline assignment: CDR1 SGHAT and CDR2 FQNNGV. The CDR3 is CASKRTESSYEQYF. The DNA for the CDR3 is TGTGCCAGCAAAAGGACAGAAAGCTCCTACGAGCAGTACTTC.

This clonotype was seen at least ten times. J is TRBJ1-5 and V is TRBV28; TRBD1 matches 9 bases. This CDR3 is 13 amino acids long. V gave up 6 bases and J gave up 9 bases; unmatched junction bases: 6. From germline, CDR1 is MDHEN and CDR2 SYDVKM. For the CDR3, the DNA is TGTGCCAGCAGCTGGGGACAGGGTCTGCCCCAGCATTTT. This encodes CASSWGQGLPQHF.